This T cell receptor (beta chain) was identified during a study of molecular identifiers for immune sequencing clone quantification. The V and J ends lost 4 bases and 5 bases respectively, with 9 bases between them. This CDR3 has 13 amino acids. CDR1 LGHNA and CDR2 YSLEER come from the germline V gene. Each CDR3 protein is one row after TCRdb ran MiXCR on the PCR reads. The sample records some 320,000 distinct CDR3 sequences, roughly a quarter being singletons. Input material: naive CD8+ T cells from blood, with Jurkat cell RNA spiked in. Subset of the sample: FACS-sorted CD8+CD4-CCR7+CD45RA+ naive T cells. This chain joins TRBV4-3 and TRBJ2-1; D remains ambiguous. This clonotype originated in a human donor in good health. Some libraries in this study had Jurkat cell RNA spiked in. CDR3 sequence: CASSRGIDNEQFF. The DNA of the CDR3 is TGCGCCAGCAGCCGAGGAATAGACAATGAGCAGTTCTTC.